This T cell receptor beta chain was captured in a study of Ad26.COV2.S vaccination and SARS-CoV-2 variants. Study-level information: A COV1001 Ad26.COV2.S trial-arm participant provided the sample.

V was pared by 6 bases and J by 5 bases, with 3 bases of the junction left unmatched. CDR1 and CDR2 (germline): ENHRY, SYGVKD. The CDR3 is 13 amino acids. Sequencing was performed with immunoSEQ multiplex PCR; in TCRdb, only in-frame clones are kept and a portion is missing. The sample includes hundreds of thousands of clones, roughly 90% of them seen just once. Described treatment: around 19 received Ad26.COV2.S at low or high dose, single or two shots; 5 received placebo; per-sample allocation not given. It was on day 63 after the first vaccine or placebo injection that samples were taken. Sequences were derived from peripheral blood, sampled in a trial of Ad26.COV2.S vaccine versus placebo. The chain uses TRBV10-3 and TRBJ2-5; 10 bases match TRBD1. The clonotype was recovered from a person between 18 and 65 years old who received the Ad26.COV2.S COVID-19 vaccine or a placebo. CDR3 in amino acids: CAISPDRGETQYF. The CDR3 DNA sequence: TGTGCCATCAGCCCGGACAGGGGGGAGACCCAGTACTTC.